This T cell receptor beta chain comes out of a study of cytomegalovirus exposure and HLA in healthy donors. Findings and limits, study-wide: Sequence variants that were highly shared formed a cluster that was likely a sequencing artifact.

Regarding this clone: Its specificity is unknown.

V gave up 6 bases and J gave up 4 bases, with 15 bases separating them. Germline CDR1 reads SNHLY; CDR2 reads FYNNEI. The CDR3 contains 14 residues. The PCR contained 60 Vbeta and 13 Jbeta primers. Sequenced by immunoSEQ multiplex PCR; TCRdb stores in-frame clones only, minus some. Among about 100,000 clones listed, 65% were seen once. This clonotype originated in a man aged 25 to 40 in good health and CMV-seropositive. Sequenced material: PBMCs. The J gene is TRBJ1-2, the V gene TRBV2, with D unresolved. This CDR3 is CASRRGGEVYGYTF. For the CDR3, the DNA is TGTGCCAGCAGGCGGGGAGGAGAGGTCTATGGCTACACCTTC.